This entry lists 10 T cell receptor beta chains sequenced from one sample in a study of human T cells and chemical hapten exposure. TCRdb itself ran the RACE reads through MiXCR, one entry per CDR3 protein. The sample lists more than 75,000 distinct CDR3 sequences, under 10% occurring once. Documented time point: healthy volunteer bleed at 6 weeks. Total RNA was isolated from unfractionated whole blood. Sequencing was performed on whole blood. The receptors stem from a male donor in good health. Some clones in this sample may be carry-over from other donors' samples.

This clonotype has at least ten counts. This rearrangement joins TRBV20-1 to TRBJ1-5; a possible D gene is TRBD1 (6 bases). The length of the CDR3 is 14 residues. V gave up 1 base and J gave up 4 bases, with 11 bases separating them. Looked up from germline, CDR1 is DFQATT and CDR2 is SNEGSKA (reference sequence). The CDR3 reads CSARGTGFNQPQHF. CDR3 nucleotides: TGCAGTGCTAGAGGCACAGGGTTTAATCAGCCCCAGCATTTT.

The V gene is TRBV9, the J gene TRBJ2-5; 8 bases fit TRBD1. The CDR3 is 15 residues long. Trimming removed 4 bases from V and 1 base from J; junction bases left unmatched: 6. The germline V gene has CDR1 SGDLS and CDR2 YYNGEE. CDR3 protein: CASSQWGTGQETQYF. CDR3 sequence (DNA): TGTGCCAGCAGCCAGTGGGGGACAGGCCAAGAGACCCAGTACTTC.

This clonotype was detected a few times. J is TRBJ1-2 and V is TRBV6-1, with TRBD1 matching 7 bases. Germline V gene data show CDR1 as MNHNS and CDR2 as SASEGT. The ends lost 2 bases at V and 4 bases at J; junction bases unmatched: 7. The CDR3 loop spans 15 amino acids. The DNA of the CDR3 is TGTGCCAGCAGTGAATGGGACAGCTCTTTCTATGGCTACACCTTC. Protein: CASSEWDSSFYGYTF.

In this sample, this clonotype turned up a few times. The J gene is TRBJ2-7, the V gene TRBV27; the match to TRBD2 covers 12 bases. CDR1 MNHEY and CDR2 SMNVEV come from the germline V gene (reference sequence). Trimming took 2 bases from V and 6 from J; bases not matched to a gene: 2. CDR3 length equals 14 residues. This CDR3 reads CASSLGLAGPEQYF. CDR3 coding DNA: TGTGCCAGCAGTTTAGGACTAGCGGGACCCGAGCAGTACTTC.

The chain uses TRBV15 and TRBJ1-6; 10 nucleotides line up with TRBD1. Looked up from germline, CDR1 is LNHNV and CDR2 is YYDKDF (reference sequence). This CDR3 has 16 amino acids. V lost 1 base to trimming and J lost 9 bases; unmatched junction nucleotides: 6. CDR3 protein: CATSRAGTGELSPLHF. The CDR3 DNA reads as TGTGCCACCAGCAGAGCAGGGACAGGGGAACTTTCACCCCTCCACTTT.

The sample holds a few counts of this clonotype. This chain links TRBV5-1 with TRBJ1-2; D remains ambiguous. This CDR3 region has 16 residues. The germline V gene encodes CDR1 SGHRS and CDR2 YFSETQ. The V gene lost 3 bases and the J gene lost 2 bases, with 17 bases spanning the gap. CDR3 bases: TGCGCCAGCAGCTATCCACGAGAGGGTCTCAACTATGGCTACACCTTC. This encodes CASSYPREGLNYGYTF.

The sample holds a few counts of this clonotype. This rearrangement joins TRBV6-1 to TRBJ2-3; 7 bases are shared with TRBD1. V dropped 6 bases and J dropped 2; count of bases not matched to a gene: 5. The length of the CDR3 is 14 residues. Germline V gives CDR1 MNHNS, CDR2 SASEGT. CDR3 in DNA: TGTGCCAGCAGCCGGGACAGCCTCACAGATACGCAGTATTTT. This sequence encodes CASSRDSLTDTQYF.

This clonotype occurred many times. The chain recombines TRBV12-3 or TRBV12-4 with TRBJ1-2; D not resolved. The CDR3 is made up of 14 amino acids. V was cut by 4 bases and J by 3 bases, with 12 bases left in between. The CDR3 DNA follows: TGTGCCAGCAGTTCGAGGGAAGGTGACTATGGCTACACCTTC. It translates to CASSSREGDYGYTF.

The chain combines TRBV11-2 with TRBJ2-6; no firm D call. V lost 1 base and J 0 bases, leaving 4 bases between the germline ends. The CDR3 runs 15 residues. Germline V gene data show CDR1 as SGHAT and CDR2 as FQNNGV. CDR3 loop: CASSLAVSGANVLTF. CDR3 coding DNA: TGTGCCAGCAGCTTAGCGGTCTCTGGGGCCAACGTCCTGACTTTC.

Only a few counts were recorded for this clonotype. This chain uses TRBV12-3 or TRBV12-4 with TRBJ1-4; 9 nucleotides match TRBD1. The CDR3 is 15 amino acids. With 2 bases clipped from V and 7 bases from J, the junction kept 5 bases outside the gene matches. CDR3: CASSLYGTGSEKLFF. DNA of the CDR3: TGTGCCAGCAGTTTATACGGGACAGGGAGTGAAAAACTGTTTTTT.